Here is one T cell receptor (beta chain) with its context. Germline assignment: CDR1 MNHNS and CDR2 SASEGT. V was pared by 0 bases and J by 2 bases, with 17 bases between. CDR3 length: 17 amino acids. This entry belongs to a study of control samples from healthy donors and cancer patients. Only in-frame clones appear in the TCRdb table, and some are missing; sequencing was by immunoSEQ multiplex PCR. Here the sample spans some 130,000 clones, 85% to 95% being singletons. This receptor was taken from a man in his thirties or forties in good health. Sequencing was carried out using blood. This chain connects TRBV6-1 to TRBJ2-7; D gene ambiguous. CDR3 in DNA: TGTGCCAGCAGTGAAGCCCAGGATCTGGGTGACCCCTACGAGCAGTACTTC. Protein product: CASSEAQDLGDPYEQYF.